One sample yielded the 9 T cell receptor beta chains listed below, sequenced in a study of T cells in Graves' hyperthyroidism and ophthalmopathy. There were TCR beta CDR3 regions amplified from RNA transcripts. First-round RT-PCR with HTBI primers amplified the TCR CDR3 region. Each CDR3 protein gets one entry after TCRdb re-called the multiplex PCR reads with MiXCR. The table shows about 640,000 distinct CDR3 sequences, with approximately 14% occurring only once. Sequencing was performed on blood. These receptors were obtained from a woman aged 45 to 65 with Graves' ophthalmopathy.

This clonotype showed up many times. The J gene is TRBJ2-3, the V gene TRBV20-1; 8 bases agree with TRBD2. The CDR3 covers 16 residues. The germline V gene has CDR1 DFQATT and CDR2 SNEGSKA (reference sequence). Trimming took 6 bases from V and 6 from J; bases not matched to a gene: 17. For the CDR3, the DNA is TGCAGTGCCGAGAGAGCCAGCGGGAGCTTAACGGATACGCAGTATTTT. Translating it yields CSAERASGSLTDTQYF.

This clonotype showed up many times. The J gene is TRBJ2-7, the V gene TRBV6-5; a weak D match, TRBD1 (6 bases). This CDR3 is 15 amino acids long. Trimming cost V 2 bases and J 3 bases, with 14 bases left between them. In germline, CDR1 is MNHEY, CDR2 SVGAGI. CDR3 sequence reads: CASSYRRTDNYEQYF. CDR3 nucleotide sequence: TGTGCCAGCAGTTACCGCAGGACAGATAACTACGAGCAGTACTTC.

This clonotype was counted at least ten times. V gene TRBV20-1 combines with J gene TRBJ2-7, with 10 bases matching TRBD2. The V gene end was trimmed by 0 bases and the J gene end by 4 bases; junction bases not matched to a gene: 9. Per germline, CDR1 DFQATT and CDR2 SNEGSKA (reference sequence). The CDR3 runs 16 residues. CDR3 protein: CSARDVLAGASYEQYF. The CDR3 DNA is TGCAGTGCTAGAGACGTGCTAGCGGGAGCTTCTTACGAGCAGTACTTC.

This clonotype occurred a few times. The chain employs TRBV24-1 and TRBJ2-6; D is perhaps TRBD1 (7 bases). This CDR3 region has 16 residues. Trimming removed 5 bases from V and 1 base from J, with 11 bases in between. Germline V CDR1 and CDR2: KGHDR, SFDVKD. In DNA, the CDR3 is TGTGCCACCAGTGGGAGGGGGCCGTCTGGGGCCAACGTCCTGACTTTC. Protein product: CATSGRGPSGANVLTF.

This clonotype occurred many times. V is TRBV30 and J is TRBJ2-3; D remains ambiguous. The CDR3 extends over 12 amino acids. From germline, CDR1 is GTSNPN and CDR2 SVGIG (reference sequence). V lost 0 bases to trimming and J lost 8 bases, with 9 bases between them. The CDR3 DNA is TGTGCCTGGAGTGTTGGGATTGTTACGCAGTATTTT. As protein: CAWSVGIVTQYF.

CDR3 coding DNA: TGCGCCAGCAGCCTTGAATCGGGGCGCCACTGGAGATTTGAAGCTTTCTTT. This translates into CASSLESGRHWRFEAFF. The genes are TRBV5-1 and TRBJ1-1, with D perhaps TRBD1 (5 bases). Between the trimmed V and J ends, which lost 4 bases and 7 bases, there was a span of 26 bases. In germline, CDR1 is SGHRS, CDR2 YFSETQ. This CDR3 has 17 residues.

This clonotype was observed a few times. This chain joins TRBV6-5 and TRBJ1-3; 7 bases are shared with TRBD1. The V and J ends lost 0 bases and 2 bases, in that order; junction bases with no gene match: 4. The CDR3 totals 16 residues. Germline CDR1 MNHEY, CDR2 SVGAGI. CDR3 sequence (DNA): TGTGCCAGCAGTTACTCGACAGGGTTGACTGGAAACACCATATATTTT. This sequence encodes CASSYSTGLTGNTIYF.

This clonotype was counted many times. The chain has TRBV18 and TRBJ2-7, with 11 nucleotides matching TRBD2. CDR3 length: 19 amino acids. Germline V CDR1 and CDR2: KGHSH, LQKENI. Trimming at V came to 4 bases and at J to 7 bases, leaving 21 bases not matched to a gene. As DNA, the CDR3 is TGTGCCAGCTCACACCCGAGTTTTAGCGGGAGGGCCGGGAAGTTGGAGCAGTACTTC. Amino acids: CASSHPSFSGRAGKLEQYF.

Ten or more counts support this clonotype. CDR3 sequence (DNA): TGTGCCACCAGTGATCCATACGGGACTCGGGGGACCGGGGAGCTGTTTTTT. Amino acids: CATSDPYGTRGTGELFF. The chain carries TRBV24-1 and TRBJ2-2; possibly TRBD2 for D (6 bases). Trimming left V 3 bases short and J 5 bases short, with 18 bases between. Germline CDR1 is KGHDR and CDR2 is SFDVKD. There are 17 residues in the CDR3.